The T cell receptor beta chain described here comes from a study of T cell responses to AZD1222 COVID-19 vaccine. Study-wide points: The repertoires were collected only after the peak T cell response.

The CDR3 extends over 14 amino acids. In germline, CDR1 is SGHTA, CDR2 FQGNSA. The V and J ends lost 5 bases and 14 bases respectively, with 24 bases between them. Using immunoSEQ multiplex PCR, the repertoire was profiled, and TCRdb retains in-frame clones only, with some absent. The sample consists of about 200,000 clones, about 92% of them appearing once. This clone was seen once. The target antigen is unknown. The material was peripheral blood, obtained 28 days after the second dose of the MenACWY control vaccine. This rearrangement joins TRBV7-2 to TRBJ1-2, with D tentatively TRBD1 (5 bases). The origin of this receptor is an adult who received the MenACWY meningococcal vaccine as a control. The CDR3 loop reads CASSATQASMSRTF. The DNA for the CDR3 is TGTGCCAGCAGCGCCACACAGGCCTCTATGAGTCGTACCTTC.